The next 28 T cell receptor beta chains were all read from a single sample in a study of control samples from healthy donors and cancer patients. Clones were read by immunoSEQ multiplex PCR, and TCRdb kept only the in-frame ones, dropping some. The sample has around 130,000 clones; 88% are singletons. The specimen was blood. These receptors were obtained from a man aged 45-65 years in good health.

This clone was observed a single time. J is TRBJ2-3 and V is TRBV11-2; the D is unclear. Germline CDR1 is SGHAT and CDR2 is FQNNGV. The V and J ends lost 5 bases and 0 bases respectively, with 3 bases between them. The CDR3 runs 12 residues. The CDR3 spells CASSPSTDTQYF. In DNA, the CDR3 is TGTGCCAGCAGCCCTAGCACAGATACGCAGTATTTT.

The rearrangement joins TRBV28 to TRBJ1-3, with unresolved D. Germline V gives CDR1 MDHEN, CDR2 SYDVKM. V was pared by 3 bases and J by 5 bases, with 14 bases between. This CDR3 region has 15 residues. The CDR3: CASSLGGPHRNTIYF. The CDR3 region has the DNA TGTGCCAGCAGTTTGGGAGGACCTCACAGAAACACCATATATTTT.

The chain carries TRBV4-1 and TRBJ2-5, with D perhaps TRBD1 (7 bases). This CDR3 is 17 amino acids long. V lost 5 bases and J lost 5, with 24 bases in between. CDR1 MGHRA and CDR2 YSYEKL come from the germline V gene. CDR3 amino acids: CASSWRFGEGAGETQYF. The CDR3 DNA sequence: TGCGCCAGCAGCTGGCGTTTCGGAGAGGGGGCGGGGGAGACCCAGTACTTC.

Here the CDR3 reads CATSDRLAGSTGELFF. The CDR3 DNA reads as TGTGCCACCAGTGATCGACTAGCGGGTTCCACCGGGGAGCTGTTTTTT. The chain links TRBV24-1 to TRBJ2-2; 10 bases align to TRBD2. Germline trimming cut 3 bases from V and 4 bases from J; bases unmatched to any gene: 4. CDR3 length: 16 residues. Germline CDR1 KGHDR, CDR2 SFDVKD.

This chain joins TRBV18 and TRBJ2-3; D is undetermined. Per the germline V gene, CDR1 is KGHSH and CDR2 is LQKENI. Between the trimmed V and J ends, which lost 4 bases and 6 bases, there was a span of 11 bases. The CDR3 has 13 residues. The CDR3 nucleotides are TGTGCCAGCTCACTTCGACTCGCGGATACGCAGTATTTT. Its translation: CASSLRLADTQYF.

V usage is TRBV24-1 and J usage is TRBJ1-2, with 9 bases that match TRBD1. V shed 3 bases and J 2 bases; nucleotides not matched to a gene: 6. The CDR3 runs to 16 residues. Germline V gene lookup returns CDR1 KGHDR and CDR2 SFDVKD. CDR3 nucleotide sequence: TGTGCCACCAGTGATCAAAGACAGGGGGTAAACTATGGCTACACCTTC. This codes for CATSDQRQGVNYGYTF.

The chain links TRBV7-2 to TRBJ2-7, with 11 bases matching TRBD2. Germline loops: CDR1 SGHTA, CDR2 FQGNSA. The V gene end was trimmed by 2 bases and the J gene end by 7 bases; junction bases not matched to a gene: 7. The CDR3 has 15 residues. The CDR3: CASSLFLAGGREQYF. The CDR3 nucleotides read TGTGCCAGCAGCTTATTCCTAGCGGGGGGCCGAGAGCAGTACTTC.

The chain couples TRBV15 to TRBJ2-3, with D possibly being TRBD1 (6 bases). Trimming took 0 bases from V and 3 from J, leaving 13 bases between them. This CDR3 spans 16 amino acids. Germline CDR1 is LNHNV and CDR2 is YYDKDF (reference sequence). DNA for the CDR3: TGTGCCACCAGCAGAGATTTACAGGGTGGGACAGATACGCAGTATTTT. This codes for CATSRDLQGGTDTQYF.

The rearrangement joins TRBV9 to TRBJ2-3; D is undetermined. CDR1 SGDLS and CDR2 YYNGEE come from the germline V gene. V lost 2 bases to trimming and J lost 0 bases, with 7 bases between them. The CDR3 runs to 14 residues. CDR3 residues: CASSVQVSTDTQYF. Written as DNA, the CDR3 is TGTGCCAGCAGCGTCCAGGTTAGCACAGATACGCAGTATTTT.

The CDR3 loop is CASSPGASGAPSTYEQYF. In DNA form, the CDR3 reads TGTGCCAGCTCACCAGGGGCTAGCGGGGCACCAAGCACTTACGAGCAGTACTTC. This chain connects TRBV18 to TRBJ2-7; 9 nucleotides agree with TRBD2. With V trimmed by 2 bases and J by 4 bases, 15 bases remained unmatched. Germline assignment: CDR1 KGHSH and CDR2 LQKENI. CDR3 length: 18 residues.

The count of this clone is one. Written as DNA, the CDR3 is TGTGCCAGCAGCTTAAGACAGGGGATGTGGGAGACCCAGTACTTC. It codes for CASSLRQGMWETQYF. The chain recombines TRBV11-1 with TRBJ2-5, with 8 bases aligning to TRBD1. After removal of 2 bases from V and 5 bases from J, the junction contained 7 bases not matched to a gene. The CDR3 is 15 amino acids. Germline CDR1 SGHAT, CDR2 FQDESV (reference sequence).

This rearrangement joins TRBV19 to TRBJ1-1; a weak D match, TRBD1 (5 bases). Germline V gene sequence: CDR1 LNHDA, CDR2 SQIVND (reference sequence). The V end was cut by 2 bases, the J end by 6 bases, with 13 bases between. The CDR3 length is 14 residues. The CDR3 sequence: CASSIIPGGAEAFF. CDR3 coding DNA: TGTGCCAGTAGTATAATCCCGGGGGGGGCTGAAGCTTTCTTT.

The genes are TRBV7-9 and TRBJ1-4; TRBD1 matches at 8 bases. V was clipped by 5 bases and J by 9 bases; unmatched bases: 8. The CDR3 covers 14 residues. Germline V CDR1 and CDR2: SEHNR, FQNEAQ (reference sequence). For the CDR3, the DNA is TGTGCCAGCAGCGAGACAGGGGTTATGAAAAAACTGTTTTTT. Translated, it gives CASSETGVMKKLFF.

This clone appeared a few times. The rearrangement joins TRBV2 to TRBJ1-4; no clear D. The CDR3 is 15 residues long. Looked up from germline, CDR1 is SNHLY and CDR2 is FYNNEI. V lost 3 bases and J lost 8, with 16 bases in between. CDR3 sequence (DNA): TGTGCCAGCAGTGACGGCGGCGGGCTCATGGAAAAACTGTTTTTT. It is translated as CASSDGGGLMEKLFF.

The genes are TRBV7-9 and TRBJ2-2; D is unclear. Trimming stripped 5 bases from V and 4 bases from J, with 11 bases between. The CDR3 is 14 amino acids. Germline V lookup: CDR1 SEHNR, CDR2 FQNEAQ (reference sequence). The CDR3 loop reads CASSPVRLTGELFF. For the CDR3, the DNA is TGTGCCAGCAGCCCAGTGAGGCTCACCGGGGAGCTGTTTTTT.

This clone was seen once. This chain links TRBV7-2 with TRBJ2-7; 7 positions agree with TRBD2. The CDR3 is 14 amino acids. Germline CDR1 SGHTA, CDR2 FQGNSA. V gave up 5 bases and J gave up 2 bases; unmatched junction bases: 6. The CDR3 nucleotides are TGTGCCAGCAGCCTAGGGACTACTACCTACGAGCAGTACTTC. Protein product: CASSLGTTTYEQYF.

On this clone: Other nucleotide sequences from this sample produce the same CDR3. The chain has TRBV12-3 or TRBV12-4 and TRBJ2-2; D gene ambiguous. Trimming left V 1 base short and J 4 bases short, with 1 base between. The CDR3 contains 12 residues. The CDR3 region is CASSLVTGELFF. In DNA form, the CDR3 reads TGTGCCAGCAGTTTAGTCACCGGGGAGCTGTTTTTT.

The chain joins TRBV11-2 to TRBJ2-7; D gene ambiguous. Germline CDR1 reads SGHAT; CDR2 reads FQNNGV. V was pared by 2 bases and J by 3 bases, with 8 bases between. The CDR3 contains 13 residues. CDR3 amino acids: CASSLSLYYEQYF. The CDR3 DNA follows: TGTGCCAGCAGCTTATCGCTCTACTACGAGCAGTACTTC.

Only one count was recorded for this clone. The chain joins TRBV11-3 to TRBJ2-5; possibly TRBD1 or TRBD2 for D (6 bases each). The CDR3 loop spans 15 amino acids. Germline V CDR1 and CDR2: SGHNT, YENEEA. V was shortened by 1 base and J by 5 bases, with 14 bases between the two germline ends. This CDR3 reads CASSLVGGPGETQYF. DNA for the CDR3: TGTGCCAGCAGCTTAGTAGGGGGGCCCGGGGAGACCCAGTACTTC.

The CDR3 sequence is CASKTGGGTEAFF. Here the CDR3 DNA reads TGTGCCAGCAAAACAGGCGGGGGCACTGAAGCTTTCTTT. The genes are TRBV6-5 and TRBJ1-1, with D possibly being TRBD1 (5 bases). The CDR3 spans 13 residues. Germline V CDR1 and CDR2: MNHEY, SVGAGI. Trimming took 7 bases from V and 4 from J, leaving 13 bases between them.

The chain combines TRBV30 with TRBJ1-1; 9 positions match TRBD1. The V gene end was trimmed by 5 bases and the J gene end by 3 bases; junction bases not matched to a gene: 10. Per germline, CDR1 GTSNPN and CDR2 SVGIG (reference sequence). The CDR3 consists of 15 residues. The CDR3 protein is CAWARGQGKDTEAFF. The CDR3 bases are TGTGCCTGGGCCCGGGGACAGGGAAAGGACACTGAAGCTTTCTTT. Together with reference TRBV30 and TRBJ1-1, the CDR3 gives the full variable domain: SQTIHQWPATLVQPVGSPLSLECTVEGTSNPNLYWYRQAAGRGLQLLFYSVGIGQISSEVPQNLSASRPQDRQFILSSKKLLLSDSGFYLCAWARGQGKDTEAFFGQGTRLTVV.

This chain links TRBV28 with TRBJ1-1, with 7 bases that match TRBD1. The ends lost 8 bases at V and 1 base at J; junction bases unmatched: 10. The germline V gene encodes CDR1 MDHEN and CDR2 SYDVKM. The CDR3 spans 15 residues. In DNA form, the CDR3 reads TGTGCCAGCGGACAGGAGGAGGGGTGGAACACTGAAGCTTTCTTT. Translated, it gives CASGQEEGWNTEAFF. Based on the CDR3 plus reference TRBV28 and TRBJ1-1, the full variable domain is DVKVTQSSRYLVKRTGEKVFLECVQDMDHENMFWYRQDPGLGLRLIYFSYDVKMKEKGDIPEGYSVSREKKERFSLILESASTNQTSMYLCASGQEEGWNTEAFFGQGTRLTVV.

The CDR3 sequence: CASRSGGADYEQYF. Written as DNA, the CDR3 is TGTGCCAGCAGGAGCGGGGGGGCCGACTACGAGCAGTACTTC. V gene TRBV28 combines with J gene TRBJ2-7; 10 nucleotides line up with TRBD2. J was trimmed by 3 bases and V by 6 bases; bases with no gene match: 5. The germline V gene has CDR1 MDHEN and CDR2 SYDVKM. The CDR3 is 14 residues long.

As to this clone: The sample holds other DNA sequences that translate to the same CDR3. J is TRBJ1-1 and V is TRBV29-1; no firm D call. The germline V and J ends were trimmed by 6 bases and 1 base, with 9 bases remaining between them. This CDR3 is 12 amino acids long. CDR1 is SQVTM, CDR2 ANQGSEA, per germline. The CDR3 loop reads CSVGEGNTEAFF. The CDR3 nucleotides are TGCAGCGTCGGGGAGGGGAACACTGAAGCTTTCTTT.

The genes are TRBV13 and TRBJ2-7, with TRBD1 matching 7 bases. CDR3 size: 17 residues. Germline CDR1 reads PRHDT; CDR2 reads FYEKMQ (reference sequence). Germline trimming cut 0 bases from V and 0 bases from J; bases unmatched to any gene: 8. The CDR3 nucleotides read TGTGCCAGCAGCTTAGGAGGGGACAGAACGAGCTCCTACGAGCAGTACTTC. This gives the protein CASSLGGDRTSSYEQYF.

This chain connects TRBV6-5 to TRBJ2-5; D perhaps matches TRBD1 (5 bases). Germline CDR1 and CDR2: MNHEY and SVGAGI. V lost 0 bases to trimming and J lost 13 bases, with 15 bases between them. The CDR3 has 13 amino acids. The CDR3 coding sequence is TGTGCCAGCAGTTACTCTTCATCCGAGACAGCGTACTTC. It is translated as CASSYSSSETAYF.

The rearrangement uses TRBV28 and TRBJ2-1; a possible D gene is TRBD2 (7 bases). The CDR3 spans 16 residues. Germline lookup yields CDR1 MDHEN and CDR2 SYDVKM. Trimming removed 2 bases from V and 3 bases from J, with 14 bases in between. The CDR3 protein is CASSLAGASIYNEQFF. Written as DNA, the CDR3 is TGTGCCAGCAGTTTAGCGGGGGCCTCAATCTACAATGAGCAGTTCTTC.

CDR3 coding DNA: TGCGCCAGCAGCCGAACAGGGGGGCAAGAGACCCAGTACTTC. Its protein is CASSRTGGQETQYF. V is TRBV4-1 and J is TRBJ2-5; 8 bases are a match to TRBD1. CDR3 length: 14 amino acids. The germline gives CDR1 MGHRA, CDR2 YSYEKL. Trimming took 4 bases from V and 2 from J; bases not matched to a gene: 3.